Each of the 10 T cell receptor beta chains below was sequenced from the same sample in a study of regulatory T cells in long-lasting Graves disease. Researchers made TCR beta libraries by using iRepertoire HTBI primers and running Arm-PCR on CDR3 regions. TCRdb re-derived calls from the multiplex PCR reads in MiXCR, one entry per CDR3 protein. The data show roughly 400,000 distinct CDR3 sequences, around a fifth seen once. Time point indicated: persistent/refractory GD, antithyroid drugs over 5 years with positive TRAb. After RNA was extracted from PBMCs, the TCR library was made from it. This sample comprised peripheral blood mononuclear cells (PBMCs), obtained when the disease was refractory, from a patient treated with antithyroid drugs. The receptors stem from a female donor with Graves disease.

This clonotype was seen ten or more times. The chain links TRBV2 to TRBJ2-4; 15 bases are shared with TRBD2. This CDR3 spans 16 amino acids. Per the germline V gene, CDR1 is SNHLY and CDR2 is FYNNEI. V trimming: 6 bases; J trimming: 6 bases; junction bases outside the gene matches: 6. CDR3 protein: CASSGLAGGPGNIQYF. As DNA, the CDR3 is TGTGCCAGCAGCGGACTAGCGGGAGGGCCAGGAAACATTCAGTACTTC.

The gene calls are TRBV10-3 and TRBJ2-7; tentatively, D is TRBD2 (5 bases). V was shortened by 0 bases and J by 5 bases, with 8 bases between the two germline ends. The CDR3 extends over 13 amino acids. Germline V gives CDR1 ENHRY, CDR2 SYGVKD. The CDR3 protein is CAISESDWNEQYF. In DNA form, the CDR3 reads TGTGCCATCAGTGAGTCGGACTGGAACGAGCAGTACTTC.

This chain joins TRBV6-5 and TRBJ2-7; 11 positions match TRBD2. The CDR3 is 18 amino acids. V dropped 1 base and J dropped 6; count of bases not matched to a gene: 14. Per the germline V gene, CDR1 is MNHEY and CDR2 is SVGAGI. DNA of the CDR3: TGTGCCAGCAGTTACTTCGAGATCTCTAGCGGGAGGTTCGGCGAGCAGTACTTC. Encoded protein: CASSYFEISSGRFGEQYF.

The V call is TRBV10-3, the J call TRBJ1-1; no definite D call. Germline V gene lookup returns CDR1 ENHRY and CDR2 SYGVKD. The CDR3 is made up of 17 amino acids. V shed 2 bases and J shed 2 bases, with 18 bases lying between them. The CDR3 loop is CAISEMVREEPNTEAFF. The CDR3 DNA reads TGTGCCATCAGTGAGATGGTTAGGGAGGAACCAAACACTGAAGCTTTCTTT.

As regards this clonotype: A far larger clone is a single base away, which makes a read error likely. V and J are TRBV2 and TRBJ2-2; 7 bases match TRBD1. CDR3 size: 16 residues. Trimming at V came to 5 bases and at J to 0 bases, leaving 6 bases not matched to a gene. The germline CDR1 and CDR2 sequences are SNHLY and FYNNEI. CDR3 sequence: CASSLDRTANTGELFF. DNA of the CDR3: TGTGCCAGCAGTTTGGACAGGACTGCGAACACCGGGGAGCTGTTTTTT.

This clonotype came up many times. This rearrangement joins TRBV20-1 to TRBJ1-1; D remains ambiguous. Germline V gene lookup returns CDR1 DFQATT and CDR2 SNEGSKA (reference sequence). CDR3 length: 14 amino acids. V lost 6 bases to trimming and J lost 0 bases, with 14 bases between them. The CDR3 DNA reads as TGCAGTGCCCCAGTACCCGGAGTGAACACTGAAGCTTTCTTT. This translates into CSAPVPGVNTEAFF.

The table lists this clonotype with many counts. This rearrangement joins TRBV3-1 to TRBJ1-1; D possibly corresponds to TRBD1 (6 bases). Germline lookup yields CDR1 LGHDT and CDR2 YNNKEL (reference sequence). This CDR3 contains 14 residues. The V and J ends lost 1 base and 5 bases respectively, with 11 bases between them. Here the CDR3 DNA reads TGTGCCAGCAGCCAAGTTGCAGGGGAGACTGAAGCTTTCTTT. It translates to CASSQVAGETEAFF. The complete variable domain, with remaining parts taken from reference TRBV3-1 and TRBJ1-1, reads DTAVSQTPKYLVTQMGNDKSIKCEQNLGHDTMYWYKQDSKKFLKIMFSYNNKELIINETVPNRFSPKSPDKAHLNLHINSLELGDSAVYFCASSQVAGETEAFFGQGTRLTVV.

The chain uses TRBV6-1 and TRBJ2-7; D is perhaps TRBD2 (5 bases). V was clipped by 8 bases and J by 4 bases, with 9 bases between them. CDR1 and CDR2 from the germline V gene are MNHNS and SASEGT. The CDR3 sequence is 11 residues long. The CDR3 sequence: CASGSRYEQYF. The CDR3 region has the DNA TGTGCCAGCGGGAGTAGGTACGAGCAGTACTTC.

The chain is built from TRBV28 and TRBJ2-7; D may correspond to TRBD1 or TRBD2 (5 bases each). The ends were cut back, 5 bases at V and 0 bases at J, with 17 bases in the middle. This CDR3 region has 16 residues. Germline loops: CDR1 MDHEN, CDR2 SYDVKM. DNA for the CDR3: TGTGCCAGCAGTGTCACCGGGACGGTGAGCTCCTACGAGCAGTACTTC. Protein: CASSVTGTVSSYEQYF.

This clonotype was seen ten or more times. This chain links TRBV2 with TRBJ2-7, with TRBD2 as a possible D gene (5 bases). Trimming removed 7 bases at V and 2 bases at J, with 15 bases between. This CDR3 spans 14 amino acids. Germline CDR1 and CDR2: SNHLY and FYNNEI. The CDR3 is CASTGNYGPYEQYF. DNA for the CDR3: TGTGCCAGCACCGGGAATTACGGCCCCTACGAGCAGTACTTC.